This T cell receptor (beta chain) derives from a study of blood T cell repertoires in COVID-19. Study background: Whether acute or convalescent, the COVID-19 samples came from the United States, Italy and Spain. Nucleic acid was either cDNA or gDNA, and it came from T cells, B-cell-depleted T cells, or PBMCs.

Method: immunoSEQ multiplex PCR; TCRdb's copy keeps in-frame clones and lacks some. The sample includes about 45,000 clones, approximately 80% of them seen just once. The CDR3 loop spans 13 amino acids. Germline V gene lookup returns CDR1 SGHTA and CDR2 FQGTGA. With V trimmed by 4 bases and J by 6 bases, 5 bases remained unmatched. The sequencing sample was made of peripheral blood. V and J are TRBV7-3 and TRBJ1-2; 7 bases are shared with TRBD1. The TCR originated in a man aged 65 to 79 with acute or convalescent COVID-19. The CDR3 loop is CASSSGGNNGYTF. The CDR3 DNA reads as TGTGCCAGCAGCTCAGGGGGTAATAATGGCTACACCTTC.